The sequence of this T cell receptor beta chain was determined in a study of blood T cell repertoires in COVID-19. Study details: Acute and convalescent COVID-19 samples came from the United States, Italy and Spain. T cells, B-cell-depleted T cells, or PBMCs provided the cDNA or gDNA that served as material.

This clone was counted a single time. CDR3 size: 15 residues. CDR1 and CDR2 from the germline V gene are MRHNA and SNTAGT. The J segment lost 0 bases and the V segment lost 3 bases, leaving 3 bases of the junction unmatched. As processed by the authors: Cell counts per sample came from amplifying reference gene primers. Generated by immunoSEQ multiplex PCR, the TCRdb table keeps only in-frame clones and is missing some. The V and J calls and clone size are taken from that table; D and trimming were inferred from the DNA. The profile shows around 86,000 clones, over 65% of them singletons. This chain joins TRBV6-4 and TRBJ2-3; 7 nucleotides align to TRBD2. The sequence was collected from a human donor in a cohort sampled during active COVID-19. Material for sequencing was peripheral blood. CDR3 coding DNA: TGTGCCAGCAGTGAAGGGCGGGGGAGCACAGATACGCAGTATTTT. It codes for CASSEGRGSTDTQYF.